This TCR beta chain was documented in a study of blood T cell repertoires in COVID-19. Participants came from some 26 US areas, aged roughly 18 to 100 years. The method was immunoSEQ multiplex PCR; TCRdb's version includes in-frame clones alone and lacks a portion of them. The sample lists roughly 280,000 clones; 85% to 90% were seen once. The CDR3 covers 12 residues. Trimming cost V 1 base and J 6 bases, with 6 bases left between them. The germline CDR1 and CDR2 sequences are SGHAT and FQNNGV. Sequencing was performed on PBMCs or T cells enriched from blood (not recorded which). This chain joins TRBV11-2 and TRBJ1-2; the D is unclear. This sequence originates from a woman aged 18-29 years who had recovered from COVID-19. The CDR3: CASSLALDGYTF. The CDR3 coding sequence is TGTGCCAGCAGCTTAGCCCTTGATGGCTACACCTTC.